The 5 T cell receptor beta chains below were found in one sample sequenced in a study of a mutant IDH1 vaccine in newly diagnosed glioma. The time point denotes: week 47, end of study. Doses of 300 ug of mutant IDH1 20-mer peptide were given with topical imiquimod. Libraries were prepared by immunoSEQ multiplex PCR; TCRdb keeps only in-frame clonotypes and omits some of them. Among tens of thousands of clones listed, 84% were seen once. These receptors' antigens are unknown. The sequencing used PBMCs, collected from a glioma patient whose treatment included an IDH1 peptide vaccine. The receptors were sampled from a man aged 35 to 55 with glioma.

This sequence joins TRBV4-3 and TRBJ2-3; 8 nucleotides align to TRBD2. This CDR3 region has 15 residues. Germline V lookup: CDR1 LGHNA, CDR2 YSLEER. With 1 base clipped from V and 6 bases from J, the junction kept 6 bases outside the gene matches. The CDR3 region has the DNA TGCGCCAGCAGCCAAGCTTGGACTAGCTGGGATACGCAGTATTTT. This sequence encodes CASSQAWTSWDTQYF.

This chain connects TRBV19 to TRBJ1-1; D is ambiguous. V lost 7 bases and J lost 6, with 9 bases in between. Looked up from germline, CDR1 is LNHDA and CDR2 is SQIVND (reference sequence). The CDR3 loop spans 11 amino acids. This chain's CDR3 is CASNRWAEAFF. CDR3 DNA sequence: TGTGCCAGTAATAGGTGGGCTGAAGCTTTCTTT.

This chain joins TRBV7-8 and TRBJ2-1; 9 bases line up with TRBD1. Per the germline V gene, CDR1 is SGHVS and CDR2 is FQNEAQ. This CDR3 spans 15 amino acids. The ends lost 2 bases at V and 4 bases at J; junction bases unmatched: 3. DNA for the CDR3: TGTGCCAGCAGCTTAAGACAGGGGGTGTACAATGAGCAGTTCTTC. Translating it yields CASSLRQGVYNEQFF.

The rearrangement uses TRBV9 and TRBJ2-7; TRBD2 agrees at 13 bases. CDR3 length: 15 amino acids. Germline-derived CDR1 and CDR2 are SGDLS and YYNGEE. With 3 bases clipped from V and 2 bases from J, the junction kept 2 bases outside the gene matches. The DNA of the CDR3 is TGTGCCAGCAGCGAGGGACTAGCGGGACCCTACGAGCAGTACTTC. Its protein is CASSEGLAGPYEQYF.

The chain carries TRBV5-1 and TRBJ1-4, with D uncertain. Deletions cut 7 bases from V and 7 bases from J, with 8 bases between. The CDR3 totals 11 residues. Germline CDR1 SGHRS, CDR2 YFSETQ. For the CDR3, the DNA is TGCGCCAGCGGTGAGGGTGAAAAACTGTTTTTT. Its translation: CASGEGEKLFF.